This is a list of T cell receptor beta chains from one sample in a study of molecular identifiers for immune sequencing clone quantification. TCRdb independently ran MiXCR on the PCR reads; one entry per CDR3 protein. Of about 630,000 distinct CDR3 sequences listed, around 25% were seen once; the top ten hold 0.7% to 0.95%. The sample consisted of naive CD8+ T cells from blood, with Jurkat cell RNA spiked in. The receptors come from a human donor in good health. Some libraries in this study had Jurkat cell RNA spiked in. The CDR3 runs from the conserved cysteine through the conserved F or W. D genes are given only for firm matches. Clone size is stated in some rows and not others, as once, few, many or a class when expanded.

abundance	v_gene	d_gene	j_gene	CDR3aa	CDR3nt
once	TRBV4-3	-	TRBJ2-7	CASSQDRVTEQYF	TGCGCCAGCAGCCAAGATCGGGTAACCGAGCAGTACTTC
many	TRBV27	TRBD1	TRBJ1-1	CASSFQGTGGPTEAFF	TGTGCCAGCAGTTTCCAAGGGACAGGGGGCCCCACTGAAGCTTTCTTT
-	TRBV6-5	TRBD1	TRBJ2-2	CASSYSGTVTTGEPFF	TGTGCCAGCAGTTACTCCGGGACAGTCACCACCGGGGAGCCGTTTTTT
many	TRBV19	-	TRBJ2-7	CASAPGLTYEQYF	TGTGCCAGCGCGCCCGGGCTCACCTACGAGCAGTACTTC
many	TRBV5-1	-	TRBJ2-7	CASSFTDHYEQYF	TGCGCCAGCAGCTTTACAGATCACTACGAGCAGTACTTC
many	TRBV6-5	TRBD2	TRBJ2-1	CASSYSSAGGGAEQFF	TGTGCCAGCAGTTACTCGTCTGCGGGAGGAGGCGCTGAGCAGTTCTTC
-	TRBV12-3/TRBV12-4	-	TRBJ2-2	CASSLALTLNTGELFF	TGTGCCAGCAGTTTAGCGCTTACTCTGAACACCGGGGAGCTGTTTTTT
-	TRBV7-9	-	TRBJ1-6	CASSLVARGNNSPHHF	-
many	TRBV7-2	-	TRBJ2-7	CASSLEGVRVPDYEQYF	TGTGCCAGCAGCTTAGAGGGCGTCAGGGTGCCCGACTACGAGCAGTACTTC
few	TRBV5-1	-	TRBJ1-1	CASSLALQTEAFF	TGCGCCAGCAGCTTGGCGTTACAGACTGAAGCTTTCTTT
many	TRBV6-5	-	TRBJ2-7	CASSYEGPNYEQYF	TGTGCCAGCAGTTACGAGGGACCCAACTACGAGCAGTACTTC
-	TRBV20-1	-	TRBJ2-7	CSTLTIISYEQYF	TGCAGTACTCTAACGATCATCTCCTACGAACAGTACTTC
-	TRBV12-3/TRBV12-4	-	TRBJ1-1	CASSFAGRNTEAFF	TGTGCCAGCAGTTTCGCAGGGAGAAACACTGAAGCTTTCTTT
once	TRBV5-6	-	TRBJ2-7	CASSLVGAPYEQYF	TGTGCCAGCAGCTTGGTGGGGGCCCCCTACGAGCAGTACTTC
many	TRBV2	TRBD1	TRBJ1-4	CASEGQGRNEKLFF	TGTGCCAGCGAAGGACAGGGGAGGAATGAAAAACTGTTTTTT
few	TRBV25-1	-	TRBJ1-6	CASSQGVGNSPLHF	TGTGCCAGCTCCCAGGGTGTCGGTAATTCACCCCTCCACTTT